Presented here are 11 T cell receptor beta chains from one specimen sequenced in a study of T cell responses to AZD1222 COVID-19 vaccine. The repertoire was sequenced with immunoSEQ multiplex PCR; TCRdb's copy has only in-frame clones and lacks some. The top ten hold around 3.8% of the sample, which has about 150,000 clones, more than 85% seen once. The specimen comprised peripheral blood, sampled on day 0 of AZD1222 vaccination. These receptors were taken from an adult in good health.

The rearrangement links TRBV7-7 to TRBJ2-1; 8 nucleotides align to TRBD2. With V trimmed by 3 bases and J by 5 bases, 6 bases remained unmatched. The CDR3 is 15 amino acids. Germline CDR1 SSHAT, CDR2 FNYEAQ (reference sequence). CDR3 sequence: CASSFGLAGNNEQFF. The DNA of the CDR3 is TGTGCCAGCAGCTTCGGTCTAGCGGGTAACAATGAGCAGTTCTTC.

The CDR3 DNA reads as TGTGCCAGTAGTGCCCGGACAGGCTGGGGGACCGGGGAGCTGTTTTTT. Its protein is CASSARTGWGTGELFF. The V gene is TRBV19, the J gene TRBJ2-2; 7 bases match TRBD1. The ends lost 5 bases at V and 5 bases at J; junction bases unmatched: 11. The germline V gene encodes CDR1 LNHDA and CDR2 SQIVND (reference sequence). There are 16 residues in the CDR3.

This sequence joins TRBV6-5 and TRBJ1-6, with a weak D call TRBD1 (5 bases). V gave up 6 bases and J gave up 6 bases, with 12 bases separating them. Looked up from germline, CDR1 is MNHEY and CDR2 is SVGAGI. This CDR3 has 14 residues. The CDR3 region has the DNA TGTGCCAGCAGGGAGGGAGGGGTTAATTCACCCCTCCACTTT. This gives the protein CASREGGVNSPLHF.

This clone is a singleton in its sample. The J gene is TRBJ1-3, the V gene TRBV29-1, with D uncertain. V gave up 0 bases and J gave up 3 bases, with 12 bases separating them. From germline, CDR1 is SQVTM and CDR2 ANQGSEA. This CDR3 is 15 amino acids long. The CDR3 DNA reads TGCAGCGTTGAAGATCTACCAGGTGGTGGAAACACCATATATTTT. Protein sequence: CSVEDLPGGGNTIYF. The variable domain in full, completed from reference TRBV29-1 and TRBJ1-3, reads SAVISQKPSRDICQRGTSLTIQCQVDSQVTMMFWYRQQPGQSLTLIATANQGSEATYESGFVIDKFPISRPNLTFSTLTVSNMSPEDSSIYLCSVEDLPGGGNTIYFGEGSWLTVV.

This clone was seen a single time. This chain uses TRBV11-2 with TRBJ2-3, with 15 bases lining up with TRBD2. The junction had 8 bases not matched to a gene; V was cut back by 8 bases and J by 2 bases. Looked up from germline, CDR1 is SGHAT and CDR2 is FQNNGV. The CDR3 extends over 17 amino acids. This CDR3 reads CASSPGLAGGYTDTQYF. CDR3 DNA sequence: TGTGCCAGCTCGCCGGGACTAGCGGGAGGATACACAGATACGCAGTATTTT.

V is TRBV27 and J is TRBJ2-5; 7 bases match TRBD2. CDR1 MNHEY and CDR2 SMNVEV come from the germline V gene (reference sequence). CDR3 length equals 15 residues. Germline trimming cut 5 bases from V and 1 base from J; bases unmatched to any gene: 7. CDR3 sequence: CASSRSRTSQETQYF. As DNA, the CDR3 is TGTGCCAGCAGTCGATCTCGGACTAGCCAAGAGACCCAGTACTTC.

This sequence joins TRBV19 and TRBJ2-7, with D possibly matching TRBD1 (5 bases). CDR1 and CDR2 (germline): LNHDA, SQIVND (reference sequence). The V end lost 4 bases, the J end lost 2 bases, and 6 bases lay between the germline ends. The CDR3 is 12 amino acids. CDR3 region: CASSSRAYEQYF. The CDR3 DNA is TGTGCCAGTAGTAGCAGGGCCTACGAGCAGTACTTC.

This chain links TRBV7-9 with TRBJ1-1; a possible D gene is TRBD1 (5 bases). Trimming shortened V by 5 bases and J by 0 bases, and 7 bases separated the two germline ends. The CDR3 length is 13 residues. CDR1 is SEHNR and CDR2 is FQNEAQ in the germline V gene (reference sequence). The CDR3 sequence is CASSRQLNTEAFF. The CDR3 coding sequence is TGTGCCAGCAGCCGACAGCTGAACACTGAAGCTTTCTTT.

The chain recombines TRBV7-8 with TRBJ1-2, with 7 bases fitting TRBD1. Unmatched junction bases numbered 7, after V lost 5 bases and J lost 4 bases. The germline V gene has CDR1 SGHVS and CDR2 FQNEAQ. CDR3 size: 14 residues. For the CDR3, the DNA is TGTGCCAGCAGCCGCCGACAGGGACCCTATGGCTACACCTTC. As protein: CASSRRQGPYGYTF.

In its sample, this clone was seen a few times. The chain couples TRBV2 to TRBJ1-5, with TRBD1 matching over 9 bases. With 3 bases clipped from V and 7 bases from J, the junction kept 10 bases outside the gene matches. CDR1 and CDR2 from the germline V gene are SNHLY and FYNNEI. The CDR3 has 16 amino acids. CDR3 in amino acids: CASSEGDRVGYQPQHF. CDR3 nucleotides: TGTGCCAGCAGTGAGGGGGACAGGGTGGGGTACCAGCCCCAGCATTTT.

This clone was picked up one time. The J gene is TRBJ1-1, the V gene TRBV5-1; D is unclear. The V gene's germline CDR1 is SGHRS and CDR2 YFSETQ. V was pared by 1 base and J by 4 bases, with 17 bases between. The CDR3 contains 16 residues. CDR3 amino acids: CASSLRASTTGTEAFF. DNA for the CDR3: TGCGCCAGCAGCTTGAGGGCCTCCACGACGGGCACTGAAGCTTTCTTT.